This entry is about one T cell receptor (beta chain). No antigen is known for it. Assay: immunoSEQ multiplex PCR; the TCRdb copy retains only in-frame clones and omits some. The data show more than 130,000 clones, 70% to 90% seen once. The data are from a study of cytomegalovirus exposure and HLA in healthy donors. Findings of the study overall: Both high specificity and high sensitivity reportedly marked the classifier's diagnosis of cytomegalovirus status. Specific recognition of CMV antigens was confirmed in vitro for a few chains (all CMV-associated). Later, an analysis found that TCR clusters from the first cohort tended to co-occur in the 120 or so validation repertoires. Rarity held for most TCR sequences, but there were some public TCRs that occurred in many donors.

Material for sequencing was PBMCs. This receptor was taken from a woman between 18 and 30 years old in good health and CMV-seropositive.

CDR3 sequence: CASSARTVSTF. CDR3 nucleotide sequence: TGTGCCAGCAGCGCCAGGACAGTATCCACCTTC. The rearrangement uses TRBV11-3 and TRBJ1-2; D is possibly TRBD1 (6 bases). Germline CDR1 reads SGHNT; CDR2 reads YENEEA. V was trimmed by 5 bases and J by 13 bases, leaving 14 bases between them. The CDR3 loop spans 11 amino acids.